Below, 22 T cell receptor beta chains from the same sample are listed, as sequenced in a study of regulatory T cells in long-lasting Graves disease. As for time point: newly diagnosed GD, antithyroid drugs for less than 3 months. After RNA was extracted from PBMCs, the TCR library was made from it. Arm-PCR of CDR3 regions with iRepertoire HTBI primers generated TCR beta libraries. TCRdb fed the multiplex PCR reads into MiXCR, producing one record per CDR3 protein. The table shows about 430,000 distinct CDR3 sequences, with approximately 15% occurring only once. The same specimen was also included in a second study, on T cells in Graves' hyperthyroidism and ophthalmopathy.

Material: peripheral blood mononuclear cells (PBMCs), obtained at new diagnosis, from a patient treated with antithyroid drugs. These receptors were obtained from a woman between 40 and 55 years old with Graves disease.

This clonotype was counted between two and nine times. CDR3 in DNA: TGCAGCGTCCGTGGACAGCTTTCGTATAGCAATCAGCCCCAGCATTTT. This sequence encodes CSVRGQLSYSNQPQHF. This sequence joins TRBV29-1 and TRBJ1-5; D perhaps matches TRBD1 (6 bases). V was trimmed by 6 bases and J by 0 bases, leaving 18 bases between them. This CDR3 has 16 amino acids. Germline V gene lookup returns CDR1 SQVTM and CDR2 ANQGSEA.

This clonotype has a count of ten or more. The chain has TRBV14 and TRBJ2-2, with D perhaps TRBD2 (6 bases). CDR1 is SGHDN, CDR2 FVKESK, per germline. The CDR3 extends over 19 amino acids. Trimming removed 0 bases at V and 2 bases at J, with 19 bases between. The CDR3, as DNA: TGTGCCAGCAGCCAAGATCCGCGGGGCGCGGGATCAAACACCGGGGAGCTGTTTTTT. As protein: CASSQDPRGAGSNTGELFF.

This clonotype was seen ten or more times. This chain joins TRBV20-1 and TRBJ2-7; 8 bases match TRBD2. The J segment lost 0 bases and the V segment lost 7 bases, leaving 20 bases of the junction unmatched. Germline loops: CDR1 DFQATT, CDR2 SNEGSKA (reference sequence). The CDR3 loop spans 18 amino acids. The DNA for the CDR3 is TGCAGTGATCCCCGAGGGACTAGTGGGTATCTCAGCTCCTACGAGCAGTACTTC. Protein: CSDPRGTSGYLSSYEQYF.

This clonotype showed up many times. This sequence joins TRBV10-3 and TRBJ2-5, with 7 bases identical to TRBD1. Germline lookup yields CDR1 ENHRY and CDR2 SYGVKD. V gave up 4 bases and J gave up 5 bases; unmatched junction bases: 7. The length of the CDR3 is 14 residues. The CDR3 here is CAISAGQQRETQYF. DNA of the CDR3: TGTGCCATCAGTGCGGGACAGCAGCGGGAGACCCAGTACTTC.

This clonotype was counted at least ten times. This chain connects TRBV20-1 to TRBJ2-1, with D perhaps matching TRBD2 (5 bases). V shed 0 bases and J shed 5 bases, with 11 bases lying between them. The CDR3 is 14 residues long. The V gene's germline CDR1 is DFQATT and CDR2 SNEGSKA (reference sequence). The CDR3 spells CSARDPGINNEQFF. The CDR3 bases are TGCAGTGCTAGAGATCCGGGAATTAACAATGAGCAGTTCTTC.

Ten or more counts support this clonotype. The DNA of the CDR3 is TGTGCCAGCACAAATCGGGGGGACACCACAGATACGCAGTATTTT. Its translation: CASTNRGDTTDTQYF. The V gene is TRBV5-6, the J gene TRBJ2-3; TRBD2 might be the D (7 bases). This CDR3 is 15 amino acids long. Trimming stripped 6 bases from V and 2 bases from J, with 16 bases between. Germline CDR1 reads SGHDT; CDR2 reads YYEEEE.

This clonotype has at least ten counts. This chain links TRBV28 with TRBJ2-5, with TRBD1 as a possible D gene (5 bases). The germline gives CDR1 MDHEN, CDR2 SYDVKM. The CDR3 is made up of 17 amino acids. Trimming shortened V by 5 bases and J by 5 bases, and 24 bases separated the two germline ends. The CDR3 DNA follows: TGTGCCAGCAGTCCTAACGGTTTGTTGGCCTCAGGGGAGACCCAGTACTTC. Translating it yields CASSPNGLLASGETQYF.

This clonotype was counted a few times. The chain carries TRBV28 and TRBJ2-2; a possible D gene is TRBD1 (6 bases). CDR3 size: 17 residues. V gave up 4 bases and J gave up 4 bases, with 19 bases separating them. The germline V gene has CDR1 MDHEN and CDR2 SYDVKM. The CDR3 DNA reads TGTGCCAGCAGTTCCAGGGGATCCGAGTTCGGCACCGGGGAGCTGTTTTTT. Its translation: CASSSRGSEFGTGELFF.

About this clonotype itself: One end of the junction fails to match germline, which may point to a read error. V usage is TRBV7-9 and J usage is TRBJ2-7; unclear D gene. This CDR3 region has 12 residues. Germline CDR1 and CDR2: SEHNR and FQNEAQ (reference sequence). CDR3 sequence reads: CACSSPTYEQYF. CDR3 nucleotides: TGTGCCTGCAGCAGTCCAACTTACGAGCAGTACTTC.

This chain joins TRBV14 and TRBJ2-1, with 10 nucleotides matching TRBD1. Germline CDR1 SGHDN, CDR2 FVKESK. V was pared by 4 bases and J by 4 bases, with 10 bases of the junction left unmatched. CDR3 length: 17 amino acids. The CDR3 protein is CASSLLSGTGAYNEQFF. In nucleotides, the CDR3 is TGTGCCAGCAGCCTCCTTTCTGGGACAGGGGCGTACAATGAGCAGTTCTTC.

This clonotype has more than one count but fewer than ten. An end of the junction does not agree with germline; a read error may underlie this. This sequence joins TRBV7-8 and TRBJ1-2; tentative D call: TRBD1 (6 bases). From germline, CDR1 is SGHVS and CDR2 FQNEAQ. This CDR3 spans 15 amino acids. The CDR3 bases are TGTGCCAGCAGCGGGACATGGTTTTCTAACTATGGCTACGCCTTC. This encodes CASSGTWFSNYGYAF.

This clonotype was found many times. The chain is built from TRBV12-3 or TRBV12-4 and TRBJ1-2; D is undetermined. The CDR3 runs to 14 residues. V was cut by 6 bases and J by 4 bases, with 15 bases left in between. CDR3 sequence reads: CASSLLQRPYGYTF. The CDR3 nucleotides read TGTGCCAGCAGCCTTCTACAGCGTCCCTATGGCTACACCTTC.

This clonotype was found many times. The chain couples TRBV25-1 to TRBJ1-5; D unresolved. Per germline, CDR1 MGHDK and CDR2 SYGVNS. The ends were cut back, 2 bases at V and 5 bases at J, with 4 bases in the middle. The CDR3 is 12 amino acids. The CDR3 bases are TGTGCCAGCAGTGAAGGCGATCAGCCCCAGCATTTT. It encodes CASSEGDQPQHF.

This clonotype has ten or more counts. The rearrangement joins TRBV7-2 to TRBJ2-1, with D possibly TRBD2 on 5 matching bases. This CDR3 spans 15 amino acids. Germline-derived CDR1 and CDR2 are SGHTA and FQGNSA. The ends were cut back, 3 bases at V and 5 bases at J, with 14 bases in the middle. CDR3 residues: CASSFRLAADNEQFF. The CDR3, as DNA: TGTGCCAGCAGCTTTCGGCTAGCTGCCGACAATGAGCAGTTCTTC. Complete variable domain (other parts from reference TRBV7-2 and TRBJ2-1): GAGVSQSPSNKVTEKGKDVELRCDPISGHTALYWYRQSLGQGLEFLIYFQGNSAPDKSGLPSDRFSAERTGGSVSTLTIQRTQQEDSAVYLCASSFRLAADNEQFFGPGTRLTVL.

J is TRBJ2-4 and V is TRBV20-1; perhaps TRBD2 as D (5 bases). Germline values: CDR1 DFQATT, CDR2 SNEGSKA (reference sequence). The CDR3 consists of 15 residues. V lost 0 bases and J 0 bases, leaving 9 bases between the germline ends. Here the CDR3 DNA reads TGCAGTGCTAGAGACCACAGCGGAGCCAAAAACATTCAGTACTTC. Its translation: CSARDHSGAKNIQYF.

V gene TRBV5-4 combines with J gene TRBJ2-3; 8 nucleotides match TRBD2. J lost 4 bases, V lost 4 bases, and 17 bases had no gene match. The CDR3 totals 18 residues. Germline CDR1 and CDR2: SGHNT and YYREEE (reference sequence). The CDR3 DNA reads TGTGCCAGCAGCCTCTCCACCCTAGGCGGGAGGTCTGCAGATACGCAGTATTTT. Protein product: CASSLSTLGGRSADTQYF. The whole variable domain, remainder taken from reference TRBV5-4 and TRBJ2-3, is ETGVTQSPTHLIKTRGQQVTLRCSSQSGHNTVSWYQQALGQGPQFIFQYYREEENGRGNFPPRFSGLQFPNYSSELNVNALELDDSALYLCASSLSTLGGRSADTQYFGPGTRLTVL.

This clonotype was seen ten or more times. This chain connects TRBV13 to TRBJ2-5, with 15 bases that match TRBD2. This CDR3 is 17 amino acids long. Germline V lookup: CDR1 PRHDT, CDR2 FYEKMQ (reference sequence). V lost 5 bases and J lost 5; bases outside the gene matches: 9. The CDR3 loop reads CASSLRTSGRAAETQYF. In nucleotides, the CDR3 is TGTGCCAGCAGCCTCAGGACTAGCGGGAGGGCAGCGGAGACCCAGTACTTC.

The table lists this clonotype with many counts. This chain links TRBV20-1 with TRBJ2-3, with D possibly TRBD1 on 6 matching bases. V dropped 2 bases and J dropped 3 bases, with 21 bases sitting between them. CDR1 DFQATT and CDR2 SNEGSKA come from the germline V gene (reference sequence). The CDR3 contains 17 residues. The CDR3 DNA follows: TGCAGTGCTAGATCTCATCCGGGACAATGGGATACAGATACGCAGTATTTT. It is translated as CSARSHPGQWDTDTQYF.

The CDR3 DNA sequence: TGCGCCAGCGGGGTCCCGGGACTAGATACGCAGTATTTT. Its protein product is CASGVPGLDTQYF. This chain joins TRBV4-1 and TRBJ2-3; a weak D match, TRBD2 (6 bases). The V and J ends lost 8 bases and 5 bases respectively, with 14 bases between them. Germline V lookup: CDR1 MGHRA, CDR2 YSYEKL. The CDR3 runs to 13 residues.

This clonotype was seen a handful of times. The chain carries TRBV5-6 and TRBJ2-1; a weak D match, TRBD2 (6 bases). The CDR3 is 15 residues long. The ends were cut back, 6 bases at V and 4 bases at J, with 17 bases in the middle. Germline-derived CDR1 and CDR2 are SGHDT and YYEEEE. The CDR3 DNA follows: TGTGCCAGCACCAGTAGCGGTTCAGTTTACAATGAGCAGTTCTTC. As protein: CASTSSGSVYNEQFF.

This clonotype has at least ten counts. The V and J genes are TRBV29-1 and TRBJ2-3, with a weak D call TRBD2 (5 bases). The CDR3 is made up of 14 amino acids. Trimming pared 5 bases from V and 2 bases from J, leaving 14 bases between. Germline assignment: CDR1 SQVTM and CDR2 ANQGSEA. The CDR3 bases are TGCAGCGTTTGGGAGTCGGGAAACACAGATACGCAGTATTTT. This sequence encodes CSVWESGNTDTQYF.

This clonotype has a count of ten or more. The J gene is TRBJ1-1, the V gene TRBV11-3; D not certain. In germline, CDR1 is SGHNT, CDR2 YENEEA. The CDR3 covers 14 residues. V lost 2 bases to trimming and J lost 4 bases, with 11 bases between them. CDR3 protein: CASSLPGLGTEAFF. The CDR3 bases are TGTGCCAGCAGCTTACCAGGTCTGGGCACTGAAGCTTTCTTT.